One sample yielded the 7 T cell receptor beta chains listed below, sequenced in a study of T cell repertoires in cytomegalovirus infection. TCRdb analysed the reads with MiXCR anew, one entry per CDR3 protein. The table includes about 460,000 distinct CDR3 sequences, about 11% detected once. Sequencing was carried out using PBMCs. The receptor set was obtained from a human donor in good health (CMV status not recorded). Some clones in this sample may be carry-over from other donors' samples.

This clonotype came up many times. The chain couples TRBV28 to TRBJ2-1; maybe TRBD1 (6 bases). This CDR3 contains 13 residues. Trimming shortened V by 6 bases and J by 8 bases, and 14 bases separated the two germline ends. The germline V gene has CDR1 MDHEN and CDR2 SYDVKM. The CDR3 protein is CASRPTGSDEQFF. The CDR3 bases are TGTGCCAGCAGGCCCACAGGGTCGGATGAGCAGTTCTTC.

This clonotype was recorded at least ten times. The V call is TRBV11-3, the J call TRBJ2-5; D not resolved. V was cut by 2 bases and J by 3 bases, with 13 bases left in between. Germline-derived CDR1 and CDR2 are SGHNT and YENEEA. CDR3 length equals 15 residues. This CDR3 is CASSLRVAEKETQYF. As DNA, the CDR3 is TGTGCCAGCAGCTTAAGAGTCGCGGAAAAAGAGACCCAGTACTTC.

There are many counts of this clonotype. The chain combines TRBV12-3 or TRBV12-4 with TRBJ2-1; TRBD2 agrees at 13 bases. J gave up 12 bases and V 6 bases, and 5 bases lay outside the gene matches. This CDR3 has 13 residues. The CDR3 reads CASSGTSGDRQFF. In DNA, the CDR3 is TGTGCCAGCAGCGGGACTAGCGGGGACCGGCAGTTCTTC.

This clonotype was observed at least ten times. The V gene is TRBV7-9, the J gene TRBJ2-5; 8 bases agree with TRBD1. This CDR3 has 15 amino acids. Germline values: CDR1 SEHNR, CDR2 FQNEAQ (reference sequence). Losses at the gene ends were 5 bases for V and 3 bases for J; bases not matched to a gene: 8. The CDR3 nucleotides are TGTGCCAGCAGCCCAACAGACAGGGGAGAAGAGACCCAGTACTTC. The encoded protein is CASSPTDRGEETQYF.

To note about this clonotype: Sequence at one end of the junction differs from germline and may be a read error. The chain carries TRBV28 and TRBJ2-7; D is uncertain. The CDR3 extends over 14 amino acids. The germline CDR1 and CDR2 sequences are MDHEN and SYDVKM. The CDR3 nucleotides read TGTGCCAGCAGTTTACCCGCGATTGCGGTTTTACCGCACTTC. The encoded protein is CASSLPAIAVLPHF.

At least ten counts were recorded for this clonotype. This chain uses TRBV7-3 with TRBJ2-1; 12 bases map to TRBD2. Unmatched junction bases numbered 4, after V lost 3 bases and J lost 4 bases. The germline CDR1 and CDR2 sequences are SGHTA and FQGTGA. The CDR3 consists of 16 residues. CDR3 in amino acids: CASSFGLAGGYNEQFF. In DNA form, the CDR3 reads TGTGCCAGCAGCTTCGGCCTAGCGGGAGGGTACAATGAGCAGTTCTTC.

This clonotype was found many times. The chain links TRBV7-2 to TRBJ2-1; maybe TRBD2 (5 bases). V shed 3 bases and J shed 6 bases, with 15 bases lying between them. CDR1 and CDR2 (germline): SGHTA, FQGNSA. The CDR3 has 15 amino acids. The CDR3 here is CASSFQGSLGNEQFF. The CDR3 DNA reads as TGTGCCAGCAGCTTCCAAGGGAGTTTGGGCAATGAGCAGTTCTTC.